This entry features one T cell receptor (beta chain) sequence. This specimen belongs to a study of OX40 agonist ivuxolimab in advanced cancers. The wider study: Hepatocellular carcinoma, melanoma, renal cell or head and neck cancer affected the dose-escalation patients.

Trimming at V came to 0 bases and at J to 4 bases, leaving 7 bases not matched to a gene. Germline CDR1 MGHRA, CDR2 YSYEKL. The CDR3 is 17 amino acids. Only in-frame clones appear in the TCRdb table, and some are missing; sequencing was by immunoSEQ multiplex PCR. The repertoire consists of just under 85,000 clones, with roughly 83% occurring once and the leading ten covering around 0.84%. The gene calls are TRBV4-1 and TRBJ2-2; 8 bases match TRBD1. This clonotype was sampled from an adult with an advanced solid tumor such as melanoma, head and neck, liver or kidney cancer. Sequenced here: CD4+ or CD8+ T cells sorted from blood, sampled in a trial of the OX40 agonist ivuxolimab. The CDR3 nucleotides are TGCGCCAGCAGCCAAGAGTGGAACAGGGGGACCACCGGGGAGCTGTTTTTT. It translates to CASSQEWNRGTTGELFF.